The source of this TCR beta chain is a study of control samples from healthy donors and cancer patients. Profiling relied on immunoSEQ multiplex PCR, and the TCRdb table lists in-frame clones only, not all of them. The sample lists about 180,000 clones, approximately 92% seen once, with around 2% in the top ten. This TCR derives from a woman between 40 and 50 years old in good health. Input material: blood.

CDR3 nucleotides: TGCAGCGTTGGTCCTCAGACTACCGGGGAGCTGTTTTTT. Residues: CSVGPQTTGELFF. The gene calls are TRBV29-1 and TRBJ2-2; D remains unclear. V was shortened by 4 bases and J by 5 bases, with 11 bases between the two germline ends. Per germline, CDR1 SQVTM and CDR2 ANQGSEA. The CDR3 has 13 amino acids.